This is a list of T cell receptor beta chains from one sample in a study of metastatic and nonmetastatic thyroid tumors. TCRdb re-called the PCR reads via MiXCR. The sample shows almost 35,000 clones, about 15% of them seen only once. Sequenced input: blood. These receptor sequences come from a female donor with papillary thyroid cancer or a benign thyroid nodule (not recorded which). Some clones in this sample may be carry-over from other donors' samples. Both conserved end residues are part of each CDR3. Fields, in order: clone size, D gene, J gene, V gene, CDR3 DNA, CDR3 protein. D genes are given only for firm matches. Only some rows state a clone size, as once, few, many or a class for expanded clones.

clone size: many; D gene: -; J gene: TRBJ2-1; V gene: TRBV19; CDR3 DNA: TGTGCCAGTAGTAAGGGGAGCCCCTACAATGAGCAGTTCTTC; CDR3 protein: CASSKGSPYNEQFF
clone size: many; D gene: TRBD1; J gene: TRBJ1-5; V gene: TRBV5-8; CDR3 DNA: TGTGCCAGCAGTTTGGACAGGACTGGCAATCAGCCCCAGCATTTT; CDR3 protein: CASSLDRTGNQPQHF
clone size: many; D gene: TRBD2; J gene: TRBJ2-7; V gene: TRBV7-8; CDR3 DNA: TGTGCCAGCAGCTCTGCCCACCGACTAGCGCAACGCGACGAGCAGTACTTC; CDR3 protein: CASSSAHRLAQRDEQYF
clone size: medium-sized; D gene: -; J gene: TRBJ1-1; V gene: TRBV20-1; CDR3 DNA: TGCAGTGCTAGAGATTCGGTGGGGGGCGCACACACTGAAGCTTTCTTT; CDR3 protein: CSARDSVGGAHTEAFF
clone size: many; D gene: TRBD1; J gene: TRBJ1-5; V gene: TRBV30; CDR3 DNA: TGTGCCTGGAGCCTGACAGGGGGAAAGGGCAATCAGCCCCAGCATTTT; CDR3 protein: CAWSLTGGKGNQPQHF
clone size: many; D gene: TRBD2; J gene: TRBJ2-1; V gene: TRBV27; CDR3 DNA: TGTGCCAGCCGACTAGCGGGAGGGAATGAGCAGTTCTTC; CDR3 protein: CASRLAGGNEQFF
clone size: many; D gene: TRBD1; J gene: TRBJ1-2; V gene: TRBV27; CDR3 DNA: TGTGCCAGCAGTCCCGGGACAGGGATAGGTGGCTACACCTTC; CDR3 protein: CASSPGTGIGGYTF
clone size: medium-sized; D gene: TRBD2; J gene: TRBJ2-3; V gene: TRBV28; CDR3 DNA: TGTGCCAGCAGGACTAGCGGGAGGGGGTCCACAGATACGCAGTATTTT; CDR3 protein: CASRTSGRGSTDTQYF
clone size: once; D gene: -; J gene: TRBJ1-6; V gene: TRBV11-3; CDR3 DNA: TGTGCCAGCAGCTGGGGGGACCATAATTCACCCCTCCACTTT; CDR3 protein: CASSWGDHNSPLHF
clone size: -; D gene: -; J gene: TRBJ2-1; V gene: TRBV18; CDR3 DNA: TGTGCCAGCTCACCAGACGGTAGCGGAGCCTACAATGAGCAGTTCTTC; CDR3 protein: CASSPDGSGAYNEQFF
clone size: many; D gene: -; J gene: TRBJ2-1; V gene: TRBV6-1; CDR3 DNA: TGTGCCAGCCAAAGCGACTCCTACAATGAGCAGTTCTTC; CDR3 protein: CASQSDSYNEQFF
clone size: many; D gene: TRBD2; J gene: TRBJ2-3; V gene: TRBV25-1; CDR3 DNA: TGTGCCAGCAGTGATCCGGTAGCGGGGACGGGAGATACGCAGTATTTT; CDR3 protein: CASSDPVAGTGDTQYF
clone size: many; D gene: TRBD2; J gene: TRBJ2-6; V gene: TRBV12-3/TRBV12-4; CDR3 DNA: TGTGCCAGCAGTTTTAAAATCGGGATAGCGGGAGAGTCTGGGGCCAACGTCCTGACCTTC; CDR3 protein: CASSFKIGIAGESGANVLTF
clone size: medium-sized; D gene: -; J gene: TRBJ2-7; V gene: TRBV5-1; CDR3 DNA: TGCGCCAGCAGCTGGACCAGGAGTGCACAGCCCTACGAGCAGTACTTC; CDR3 protein: CASSWTRSAQPYEQYF
clone size: many; D gene: -; J gene: TRBJ1-5; V gene: TRBV6-1; CDR3 DNA: TGTGCCAGCAGTGCATCACTAGGGGGTCGACAGCCCCAGCATTTT; CDR3 protein: CASSASLGGRQPQHF
clone size: many; D gene: -; J gene: TRBJ2-7; V gene: TRBV6-5; CDR3 DNA: TGTGCCAGCAGTTATGACGGCAGGGTGAACGAGCAGTACTTC; CDR3 protein: CASSYDGRVNEQYF
clone size: -; D gene: -; J gene: TRBJ2-3; V gene: TRBV19; CDR3 DNA: TGTGCCAGTAGTATAGTCGGTAGAACAGATAAGCAGTATTTT; CDR3 protein: CASSIVGRTDKQYF
clone size: many; D gene: -; J gene: TRBJ2-7; V gene: TRBV3-1; CDR3 DNA: TGTGCCAGCAGCCAAGCCGACCTAGCTCACTACGAGCAGTACTTC; CDR3 protein: CASSQADLAHYEQYF
clone size: many; D gene: -; J gene: TRBJ2-5; V gene: TRBV10-3; CDR3 DNA: TGTGCCATCAGTGATTCCGACGGGTTGATAGAGACCCAGTACTTC; CDR3 protein: CAISDSDGLIETQYF
clone size: many; D gene: TRBD1; J gene: TRBJ1-2; V gene: TRBV13; CDR3 DNA: TGTGCCAGCTCGGGACAGACTAGCGGCTACACCTTC; CDR3 protein: CASSGQTSGYTF
clone size: -; D gene: TRBD1; J gene: TRBJ1-6; V gene: TRBV2; CDR3 DNA: TGTGCCAGCAGTGGACAGGGAGGCAATTTGGGTAATTCAACACTCCACTTT; CDR3 protein: CASSGQGGNLGNSTLHF
clone size: many; D gene: -; J gene: TRBJ1-3; V gene: TRBV15; CDR3 DNA: TGTGCCACCAGCAGGGACATTTCTGGAAACACCATATATTTT; CDR3 protein: CATSRDISGNTIYF
clone size: many; D gene: -; J gene: TRBJ2-7; V gene: TRBV5-4; CDR3 DNA: TGTGCCAGCAGCACACGGGACAAAGGGTACGAGCAGTACTTC; CDR3 protein: CASSTRDKGYEQYF
clone size: -; D gene: -; J gene: TRBJ1-1; V gene: TRBV6-1; CDR3 DNA: TGTGCCAACAGTGACCGAACCGGGCCTCTGGGCGAAGCTTTCTTT; CDR3 protein: CANSDRTGPLGEAFF
clone size: many; D gene: -; J gene: TRBJ2-7; V gene: TRBV20-1; CDR3 DNA: TGCAGTGCTTTTAAATACGAGCAGTACTTC; CDR3 protein: CSAFKYEQYF
clone size: many; D gene: TRBD2; J gene: TRBJ2-1; V gene: TRBV18; CDR3 DNA: TGTGCCAGCTCCCCGGGGGGGGTCAACAATGAGCAGTTCTTC; CDR3 protein: CASSPGGVNNEQFF
clone size: -; D gene: -; J gene: TRBJ2-2; V gene: TRBV4-2; CDR3 DNA: TGTGCCAGCAGCCTGGGCGGAGCAAGCGGGGAGCTGTTTTTT; CDR3 protein: CASSLGGASGELFF
clone size: many; D gene: -; J gene: TRBJ1-5; V gene: TRBV20-1; CDR3 DNA: TGCAGTGCTAGTGTCTTGTATAGCAATCAGCCCCAGCATTTT; CDR3 protein: CSASVLYSNQPQHF
clone size: many; D gene: -; J gene: TRBJ2-3; V gene: TRBV29-1; CDR3 DNA: TGCAGCGCTAGAACAGGGTTCGAGTCATCAAGGACAGATACGCAGTATTTT; CDR3 protein: CSARTGFESSRTDTQYF
clone size: medium-sized; D gene: -; J gene: TRBJ1-5; V gene: TRBV6-1; CDR3 DNA: TGTGCCAGCAGTGAAGGGGTGGAGGGCAATCAGCCCCAGCATTTT; CDR3 protein: CASSEGVEGNQPQHF
clone size: many; D gene: -; J gene: TRBJ1-5; V gene: TRBV10-2; CDR3 DNA: TGCGCAAGCAGTGCCGAGGGGGTAAGCAATCAGCCCCAGCATTTT; CDR3 protein: CASSAEGVSNQPQHF
clone size: many; D gene: TRBD2; J gene: TRBJ2-1; V gene: TRBV28; CDR3 DNA: TGTGCCAGCAGTGCACGGTTAGCGGGAGGGGGCAATGAGCAGTTCTTC; CDR3 protein: CASSARLAGGGNEQFF
clone size: few; D gene: TRBD2; J gene: TRBJ2-3; V gene: TRBV15; CDR3 DNA: TGTGCCACCAGCAGAGATACATTGGCGGGAGGGCCCGAAGATACGCAGTATTTT; CDR3 protein: CATSRDTLAGGPEDTQYF
clone size: many; D gene: TRBD2; J gene: TRBJ2-1; V gene: TRBV20-1; CDR3 DNA: TGCAGTGCTAGGAATCCCGGGACTAGCGGGGGGGATGAGCAGTTCTTC; CDR3 protein: CSARNPGTSGGDEQFF
clone size: many; D gene: -; J gene: TRBJ2-7; V gene: TRBV6-1; CDR3 DNA: TGTGCCAGCAAGATGGACCCCCCCTACGAGCAGTACTTC; CDR3 protein: CASKMDPPYEQYF
clone size: medium-sized; D gene: -; J gene: TRBJ2-7; V gene: TRBV6-1; CDR3 DNA: TGTGCCAGCAGAGGACCTAAGAACTCCTACGAGCAGTACTTC; CDR3 protein: CASRGPKNSYEQYF
clone size: -; D gene: -; J gene: TRBJ2-5; V gene: TRBV6-5; CDR3 DNA: TGTGCCAGCAGTTACGGGTGGGAGTTCCTCCAAGAGACCCAGTACTTC; CDR3 protein: CASSYGWEFLQETQYF
clone size: -; D gene: -; J gene: TRBJ2-7; V gene: TRBV28; CDR3 DNA: TGTGCCCGCAGCTTAGCCCGTCGGGAGCAGTACTTC; CDR3 protein: CARSLARREQYF
clone size: -; D gene: -; J gene: TRBJ2-3; V gene: TRBV18; CDR3 DNA: TGTGCCAGCTCAGCAGGTCGATGGGGCACAGATACGCAGTATTTT; CDR3 protein: CASSAGRWGTDTQYF
clone size: many; D gene: -; J gene: TRBJ2-5; V gene: TRBV11-3; CDR3 DNA: TGTGCCAGCAGCCGATTCACTAAAGAGACCCAGTACTTC; CDR3 protein: CASSRFTKETQYF
clone size: many; D gene: -; J gene: TRBJ2-7; V gene: TRBV30; CDR3 DNA: TGTGCCTGGAGTGGAGTCAGGGCAAACGAGCAGTACTTC; CDR3 protein: CAWSGVRANEQYF
clone size: few; D gene: -; J gene: TRBJ2-7; V gene: TRBV6-6; CDR3 DNA: TGTGCCAGCAGCTACTCAATAGACCGCGAGCAGTACTTC; CDR3 protein: CASSYSIDREQYF
clone size: many; D gene: TRBD2; J gene: TRBJ2-1; V gene: TRBV20-1; CDR3 DNA: TGCAGTGCCTTGACTAGCGGGTCTAGCAATGAGCAGTTCTTC; CDR3 protein: CSALTSGSSNEQFF
clone size: many; D gene: TRBD1; J gene: TRBJ1-1; V gene: TRBV6-1; CDR3 DNA: TGTGCCAGCAGTGAAAAGGGGGCGAACACTGAAGCTTTCTTT; CDR3 protein: CASSEKGANTEAFF
clone size: many; D gene: -; J gene: TRBJ1-1; V gene: TRBV29-1; CDR3 DNA: TGCAGCGGGCGGTCTGGAGGGACTGAAGCTTTCTTT; CDR3 protein: CSGRSGGTEAFF
clone size: medium-sized; D gene: TRBD1; J gene: TRBJ1-2; V gene: TRBV6-1; CDR3 DNA: TGTGCCAGCAGTACCGGGACAGGGGCCTATGGCTACACCTTC; CDR3 protein: CASSTGTGAYGYTF
clone size: many; D gene: TRBD1; J gene: TRBJ2-7; V gene: TRBV20-1; CDR3 DNA: TGCAGTGCTAGGTGGGACAGAGAATACGAGCAGTACTTC; CDR3 protein: CSARWDREYEQYF
clone size: many; D gene: -; J gene: TRBJ2-7; V gene: TRBV28; CDR3 DNA: TGTGCCAGCAGTTCACCCGGGACTCTACCCTACGAGCAGTACTTC; CDR3 protein: CASSSPGTLPYEQYF
clone size: many; D gene: TRBD1; J gene: TRBJ2-2; V gene: TRBV28; CDR3 DNA: TGTGCCAGCAGTGGGACAGGGAACACCGGGGAGCTGTTTTTT; CDR3 protein: CASSGTGNTGELFF
clone size: many; D gene: -; J gene: TRBJ2-7; V gene: TRBV2; CDR3 DNA: TGTGCCAGCAGCGAGTCCCGGGCAGGCGAGCAGTACTTC; CDR3 protein: CASSESRAGEQYF
clone size: many; D gene: -; J gene: TRBJ2-2; V gene: TRBV6-6; CDR3 DNA: TGTGCCAGCAGTTACTCTGGACTGGGGAACACCGGGGAGCTGTTTTTT; CDR3 protein: CASSYSGLGNTGELFF